Reported below is one T cell receptor beta chain. Its antigen is still unknown. CDR3 length: 16 residues. Germline V gene sequence: CDR1 SGHRS, CDR2 YFSETQ. Germline trimming cut 3 bases from V and 8 bases from J; bases unmatched to any gene: 9. These data come from a study of T cell repertoires in ileal Crohn's disease. Whole-study context: Operated complications were stricturing disease (approximately 61%) and penetrating disease (about 40%).

Whole-study findings and limits: Sorted CD8 T cells held more high-frequency clones than CD4. Clonality above 26.8% at surgery always came with endoscopic recurrence.

Method: immunoSEQ multiplex PCR; TCRdb's copy keeps in-frame clones and lacks some. Seen here are 13,000 to 15,000 clones, less than 90% observed once, and the top ten hold approximately 6.9%. The sample consisted of ileal tissue. The clonotype comes from an adult with Crohn's disease. The gene calls are TRBV5-1 and TRBJ1-6; 9 positions agree with TRBD1. CDR3 loop: CASSSGGRTGDSPLHF. In DNA, the CDR3 is TGCGCCAGCAGCTCGGGGGGACGGACAGGGGATTCACCCCTCCACTTT.